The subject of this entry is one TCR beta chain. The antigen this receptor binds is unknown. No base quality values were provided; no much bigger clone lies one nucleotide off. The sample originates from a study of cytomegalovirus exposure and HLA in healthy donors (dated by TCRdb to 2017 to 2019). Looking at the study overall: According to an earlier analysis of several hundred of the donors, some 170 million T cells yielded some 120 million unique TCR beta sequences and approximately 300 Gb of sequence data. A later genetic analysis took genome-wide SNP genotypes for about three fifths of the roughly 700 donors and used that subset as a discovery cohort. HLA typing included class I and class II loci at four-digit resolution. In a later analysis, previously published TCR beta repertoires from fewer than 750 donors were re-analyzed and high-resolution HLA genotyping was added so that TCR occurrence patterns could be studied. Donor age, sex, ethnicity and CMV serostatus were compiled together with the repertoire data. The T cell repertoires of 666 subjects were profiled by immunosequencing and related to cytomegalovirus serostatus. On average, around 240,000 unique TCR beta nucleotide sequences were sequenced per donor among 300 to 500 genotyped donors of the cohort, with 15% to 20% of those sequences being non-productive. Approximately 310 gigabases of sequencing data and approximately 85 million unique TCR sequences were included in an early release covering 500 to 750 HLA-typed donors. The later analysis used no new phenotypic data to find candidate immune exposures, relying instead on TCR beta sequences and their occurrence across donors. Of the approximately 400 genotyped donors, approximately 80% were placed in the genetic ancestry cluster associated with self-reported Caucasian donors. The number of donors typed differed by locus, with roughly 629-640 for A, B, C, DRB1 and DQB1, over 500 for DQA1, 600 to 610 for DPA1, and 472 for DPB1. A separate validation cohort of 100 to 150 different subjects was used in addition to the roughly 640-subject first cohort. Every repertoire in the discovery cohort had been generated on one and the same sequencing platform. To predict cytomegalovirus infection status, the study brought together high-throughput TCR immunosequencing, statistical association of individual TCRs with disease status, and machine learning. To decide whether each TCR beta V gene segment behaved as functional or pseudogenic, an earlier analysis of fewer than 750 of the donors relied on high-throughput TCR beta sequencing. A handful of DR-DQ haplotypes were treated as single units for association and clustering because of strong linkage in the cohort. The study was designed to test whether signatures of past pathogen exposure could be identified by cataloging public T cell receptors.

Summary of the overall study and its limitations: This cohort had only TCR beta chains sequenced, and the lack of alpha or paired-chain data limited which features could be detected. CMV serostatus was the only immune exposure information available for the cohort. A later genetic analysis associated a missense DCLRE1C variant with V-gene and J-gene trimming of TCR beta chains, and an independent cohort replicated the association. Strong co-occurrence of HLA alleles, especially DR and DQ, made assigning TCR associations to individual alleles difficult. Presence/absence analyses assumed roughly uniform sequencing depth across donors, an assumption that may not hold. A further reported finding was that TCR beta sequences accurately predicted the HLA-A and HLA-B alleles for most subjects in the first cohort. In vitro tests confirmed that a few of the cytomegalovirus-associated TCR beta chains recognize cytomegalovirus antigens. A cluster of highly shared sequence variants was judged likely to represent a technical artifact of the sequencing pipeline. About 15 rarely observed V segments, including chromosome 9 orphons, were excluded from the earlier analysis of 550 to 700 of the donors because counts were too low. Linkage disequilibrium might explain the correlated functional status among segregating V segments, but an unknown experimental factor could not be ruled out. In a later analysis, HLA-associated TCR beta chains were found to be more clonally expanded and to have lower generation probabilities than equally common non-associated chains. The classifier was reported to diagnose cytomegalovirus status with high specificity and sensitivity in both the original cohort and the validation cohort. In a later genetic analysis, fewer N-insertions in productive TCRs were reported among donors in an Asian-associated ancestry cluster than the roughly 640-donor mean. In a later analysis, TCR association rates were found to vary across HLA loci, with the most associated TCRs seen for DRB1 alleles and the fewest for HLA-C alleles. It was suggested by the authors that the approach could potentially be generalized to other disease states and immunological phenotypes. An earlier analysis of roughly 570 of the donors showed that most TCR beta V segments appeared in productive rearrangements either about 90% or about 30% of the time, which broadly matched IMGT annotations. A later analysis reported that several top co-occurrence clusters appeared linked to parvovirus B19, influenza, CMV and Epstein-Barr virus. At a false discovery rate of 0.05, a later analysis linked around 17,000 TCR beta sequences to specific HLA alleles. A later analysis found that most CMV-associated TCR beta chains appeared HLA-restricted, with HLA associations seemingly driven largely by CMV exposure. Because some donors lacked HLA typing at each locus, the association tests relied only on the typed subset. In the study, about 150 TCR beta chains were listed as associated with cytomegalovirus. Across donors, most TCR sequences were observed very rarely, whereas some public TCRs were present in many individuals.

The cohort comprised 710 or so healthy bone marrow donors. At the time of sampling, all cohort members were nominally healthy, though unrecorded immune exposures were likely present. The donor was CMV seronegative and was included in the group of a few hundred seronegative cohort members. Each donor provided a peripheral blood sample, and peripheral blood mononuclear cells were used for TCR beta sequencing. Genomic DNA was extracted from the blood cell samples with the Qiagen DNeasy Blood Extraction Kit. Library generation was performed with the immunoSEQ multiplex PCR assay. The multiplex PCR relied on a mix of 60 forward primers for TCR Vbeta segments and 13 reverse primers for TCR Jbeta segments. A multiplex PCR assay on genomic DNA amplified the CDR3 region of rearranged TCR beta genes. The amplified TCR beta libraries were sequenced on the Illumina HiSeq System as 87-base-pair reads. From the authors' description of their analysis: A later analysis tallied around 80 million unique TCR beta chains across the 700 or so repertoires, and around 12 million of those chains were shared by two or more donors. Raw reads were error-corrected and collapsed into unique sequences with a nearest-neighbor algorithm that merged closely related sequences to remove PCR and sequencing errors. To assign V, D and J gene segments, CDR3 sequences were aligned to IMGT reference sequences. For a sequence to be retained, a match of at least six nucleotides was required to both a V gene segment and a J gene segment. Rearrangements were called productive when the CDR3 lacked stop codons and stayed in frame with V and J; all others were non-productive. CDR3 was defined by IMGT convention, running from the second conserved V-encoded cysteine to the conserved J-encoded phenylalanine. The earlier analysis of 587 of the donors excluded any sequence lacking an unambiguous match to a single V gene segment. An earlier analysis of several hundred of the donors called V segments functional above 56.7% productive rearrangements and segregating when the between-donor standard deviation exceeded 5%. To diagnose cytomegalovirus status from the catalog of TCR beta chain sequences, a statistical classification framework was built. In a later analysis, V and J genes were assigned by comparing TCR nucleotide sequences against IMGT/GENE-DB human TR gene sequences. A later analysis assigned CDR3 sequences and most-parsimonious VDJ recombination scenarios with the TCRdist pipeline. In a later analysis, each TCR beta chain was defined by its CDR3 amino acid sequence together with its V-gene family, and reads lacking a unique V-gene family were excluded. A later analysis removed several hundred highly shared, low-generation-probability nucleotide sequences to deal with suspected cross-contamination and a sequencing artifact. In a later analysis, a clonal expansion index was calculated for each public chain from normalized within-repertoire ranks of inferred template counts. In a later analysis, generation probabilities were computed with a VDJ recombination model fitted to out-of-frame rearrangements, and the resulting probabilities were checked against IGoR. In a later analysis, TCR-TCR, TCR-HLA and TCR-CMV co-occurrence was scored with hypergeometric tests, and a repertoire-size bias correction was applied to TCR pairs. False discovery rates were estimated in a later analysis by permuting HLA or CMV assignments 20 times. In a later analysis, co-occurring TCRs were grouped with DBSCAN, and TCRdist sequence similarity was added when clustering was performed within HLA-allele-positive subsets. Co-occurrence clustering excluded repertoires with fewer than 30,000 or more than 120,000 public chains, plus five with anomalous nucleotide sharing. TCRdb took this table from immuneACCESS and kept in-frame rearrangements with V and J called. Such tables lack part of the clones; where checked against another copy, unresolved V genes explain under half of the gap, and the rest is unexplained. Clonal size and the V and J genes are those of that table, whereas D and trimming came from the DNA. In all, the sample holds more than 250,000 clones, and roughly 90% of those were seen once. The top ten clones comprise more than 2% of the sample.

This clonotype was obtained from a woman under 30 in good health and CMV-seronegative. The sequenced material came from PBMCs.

DNA sequence: TGTGCCAGCAGCTCCAGCCCAGCGGGGGATCTTAGCACAGATACGCAGTATTTT. It is translated as CASSSSPAGDLSTDTQYF. The rearrangement joined TRBV9 to TRBJ2-3; 8 middle bases align to TRBD2. Reading the germline V gene gives CDR1 SGDLS and CDR2 YYNGEE. From the cysteine up to the phenylalanine, the CDR3 has a length of 18 residues. Of the read, only the CDR3 DNA is kept; its 54 bases are in frame from base 1. The germline V end is reduced by 4 bases and the J end by 0 bases; junction bases left unmatched: 13.